One and the same sample provided the 27 T cell receptor beta chains below, sequenced in a study of tumor-infiltrating lymphocytes in primary liver carcinoma. cDNA specific to TCR beta was made from 500 ng of total RNA, with a constant-region primer employed for priming. Sequencing libraries for TCR beta derived from three nested multiplex PCR rounds that used slightly modified ARM-PCR. PCR rounds one and two used TRBV1-TRBV30 forward primers with a C-beta reverse primer for 10 cycles each. TCRdb re-derived calls from the multiplex PCR reads in MiXCR, one entry per CDR3 protein. The sample has about 180,000 distinct CDR3 sequences; about 60% are singletons. Blood RNA came from unsorted whole blood; germline DNA was also extracted. Sequencing was performed on peripheral blood. All receptors come from a man aged 40-55 years with primary liver carcinoma and hepatitis B virus infection.

In this sample, this clonotype turned up many times. This chain uses TRBV11-2 with TRBJ2-1, with TRBD2 identical over 8 bases. Trimming at V came to 1 base and at J to 0 bases, leaving 2 bases not matched to a gene. This CDR3 has 16 residues. Per germline, CDR1 SGHAT and CDR2 FQNNGV. CDR3 protein: CASSLGTSGSYNEQFF. The DNA for the CDR3 is TGTGCCAGCAGCTTAGGAACTAGCGGCTCCTACAATGAGCAGTTCTTC.

The chain recombines TRBV6-6 with TRBJ1-2, with D hard to call. Trimming shortened V by 6 bases and J by 6 bases, and 11 bases separated the two germline ends. This CDR3 is built from 12 residues. Germline V lookup: CDR1 MNHNY, CDR2 SVGAGI (reference sequence). CDR3 amino acids: CASSPAQDGYTF. The CDR3 nucleotides read TGTGCCAGCAGCCCCGCCCAGGATGGCTACACCTTC.

This clonotype was recorded at least ten times. CDR3 nucleotides: TGTGCCAGCAGCAGATGGACTAGTGTCCCTGGGGCCAACGTCCTGACTTTC. Translation: CASSRWTSVPGANVLTF. The rearrangement joins TRBV11-2 to TRBJ2-6; 7 positions match TRBD2. CDR1 SGHAT and CDR2 FQNNGV come from the germline V gene. V gave up 5 bases and J gave up 2 bases; unmatched junction bases: 9. CDR3 length: 17 amino acids.

The J gene is TRBJ2-7, the V gene TRBV4-2; D is ambiguous. CDR3 length: 12 residues. The V gene's germline CDR1 is LGHNA and CDR2 YNFKEQ. Between the trimmed V and J ends, which lost 0 bases and 7 bases, there was a span of 7 bases. The CDR3 bases are TGTGCCAGCAGCCAAGATTGGCGGGAGCAGTACTTC. Residues: CASSQDWREQYF.

Note on this clonotype: A much larger clone lies one base from this, so it may be a read error. The chain employs TRBV6-5 and TRBJ2-5, with TRBD1 matching 10 bases. Looked up from germline, CDR1 is MNHEY and CDR2 is SVGAGI. V shed 6 bases and J 6 bases; nucleotides not matched to a gene: 10. The CDR3 is made up of 15 amino acids. CDR3 DNA: TGTGCCAGCAGCTCCGGGACAGGGGACGCAAAGACCCAGTACTTC. The encoded protein is CASSSGTGDAKTQYF.

The V and J genes are TRBV6-5 and TRBJ2-7, with D possibly being TRBD1 (5 bases). The V gene lost 7 bases and the J gene lost 2 bases, with 18 bases spanning the gap. This CDR3 region has 15 residues. Germline values: CDR1 MNHEY, CDR2 SVGAGI. As DNA, the CDR3 is TGTGCCAGCACCACTCGGCAGGGAACGCCCTACGAGCAGTACTTC. As protein: CASTTRQGTPYEQYF.

Notes on this clonotype: A junction boundary mismatches the germline segment, possibly from a read error. This chain uses TRBV4-1 with TRBJ1-6; 8 bases align to TRBD1. Germline CDR1 reads MGHRA; CDR2 reads YSYEKL. This CDR3 has 15 amino acids. The CDR3 coding sequence is TGCGCCAGCAGCTTACCCGACAGGGGTAATTCACCCCTCCGCTTT. Translated: CASSLPDRGNSPLRF.

The chain carries TRBV12-5 and TRBJ2-2, with D unresolved. Germline assignment: CDR1 LGHNT and CDR2 FRNRAP. V lost 0 bases and J lost 3, with 20 bases in between. The CDR3 is 19 amino acids. CDR3 amino acids: CASGLVLGTHTGDTGELFF. CDR3 bases: TGTGCTAGTGGTTTGGTACTTGGTACTCATACTGGCGACACCGGGGAGCTGTTTTTT.

This chain joins TRBV6-5 and TRBJ2-3; D unresolved. CDR1 is MNHEY and CDR2 is SVGAGI in the germline V gene. The V gene lost 4 bases and the J gene lost 6 bases, with 17 bases spanning the gap. The CDR3 contains 15 residues. CDR3 loop: CASSFTVSKRDTQYF. The CDR3 DNA is TGTGCCAGCAGTTTCACGGTCAGCAAGAGGGATACGCAGTATTTT.

In the case of this clonotype: A read error may explain this, as a much larger clone is one base away. The V gene is TRBV29-1, the J gene TRBJ2-3; D uncertain. The CDR3 consists of 13 residues. V lost 2 bases, J lost 6 bases, and 12 bases lay in between. In germline, CDR1 is SQVTM, CDR2 ANQGSEA. CDR3 sequence: CSVETGPRDTQYF. CDR3 DNA sequence: TGCAGCGTTGAAACCGGACCGAGGGATACGCAGTATTTT.

This clonotype was observed many times. The CDR3 DNA sequence: TGTGCCAGCAGCTTACTAGCGAACACCGGGGAGCTGTTTTTT. Amino acid sequence: CASSLLANTGELFF. The chain recombines TRBV7-8 with TRBJ2-2; D unresolved. V was pared by 2 bases and J by 0 bases, with 4 bases between. Germline values: CDR1 SGHVS, CDR2 FQNEAQ. The CDR3 is made up of 14 amino acids.

A note on this clonotype: This CDR3 is missing its conserved last phenylalanine or tryptophan, likely due to a read error. The DNA is omitted, as the CDR3 cannot be located on it reliably, and the CDR3 follows TCRdb's listing. This sequence joins TRBV11-3 and TRBJ2-5; the listed D gene, TRBD2, was not tested against the DNA. The CDR3 sequence runs 14 residues, both termini included. CDR1 is SGHNT, CDR2 YENEEA, per germline. CDR3 region: CASSPGLAEETKYL.

V and J are TRBV5-1 and TRBJ2-7; tentative D call: TRBD2 (5 bases). The CDR3 consists of 16 residues. Germline values: CDR1 SGHRS, CDR2 YFSETQ. The V end lost 0 bases, the J end lost 0 bases, and 13 bases lay between the germline ends. The CDR3 sequence is CASSLAGSGSSYEQYF. The CDR3 region has the DNA TGCGCCAGCAGCTTGGCCGGAAGTGGGAGCTCCTACGAGCAGTACTTC.

This clonotype occurred many times. The genes are TRBV11-2 and TRBJ2-2; 14 bases fit TRBD2. V lost 5 bases to trimming and J lost 1 base; unmatched junction nucleotides: 6. Germline V lookup: CDR1 SGHAT, CDR2 FQNNGV. The CDR3 has 18 amino acids. CDR3 loop: CASSPGLAGGWNTGELFF. DNA for the CDR3: TGTGCCAGCAGCCCCGGACTAGCGGGAGGTTGGAACACCGGGGAGCTGTTTTTT.

The genes are TRBV13 and TRBJ2-6; unclear D gene. V dropped 2 bases and J dropped 6 bases, with 8 bases sitting between them. Germline CDR1 reads PRHDT; CDR2 reads FYEKMQ (reference sequence). The CDR3 length is 14 residues. This chain's CDR3 is CASSLREEANVLTF. CDR3 bases: TGTGCCAGCAGCTTAAGAGAGGAGGCCAACGTCCTGACTTTC. The variable domain in full, completed from reference TRBV13 and TRBJ2-6, reads AAGVIQSPRHLIKEKRETATLKCYPIPRHDTVYWYQQGPGQDPQFLISFYEKMQSDKGSIPDRFSAQQFSDYHSELNMSSLELGDSALYFCASSLREEANVLTFGAGSRLTVL.

Only one count was recorded for this clonotype. One end of the junction does not line up with germline, which may come from a read error. The chain has TRBV4-1 and TRBJ2-7; no firm D call. This CDR3 is built from 14 residues. Germline CDR1 MGHRA, CDR2 YSYEKL. The CDR3 protein is CASNQDYADYEQYF. The CDR3 DNA sequence: TGCGCCAGCAACCAAGATTACGCCGATTACGAGCAGTACTTC.

This rearrangement joins TRBV29-1 to TRBJ1-2, with TRBD1 identical over 8 bases. After removal of 7 bases from V and 4 bases from J, the junction contained 8 bases not matched to a gene. The CDR3 runs 13 residues. Germline CDR1 SQVTM, CDR2 ANQGSEA. The DNA of the CDR3 is TGCAGCGCTGGACAGGGAATAGGCTATGGCTACACCTTC. Encoded protein: CSAGQGIGYGYTF.

The chain joins TRBV6-5 to TRBJ2-2, with D possibly matching TRBD2 (5 bases). Germline loops: CDR1 MNHEY, CDR2 SVGAGI. The CDR3 has 17 amino acids. V was shortened by 2 bases and J by 1 base, with 14 bases between the two germline ends. DNA for the CDR3: TGTGCCAGCAGTTACAAAGTTGGCAGCGGGAACACCGGGGAGCTGTTTTTT. It is translated as CASSYKVGSGNTGELFF.

This clonotype was detected ten times or more. The chain is built from TRBV11-2 and TRBJ1-4; D remains ambiguous. CDR3 size: 15 residues. Between the trimmed V and J ends, which lost 7 bases and 1 base, there was a span of 13 bases. Germline V CDR1 and CDR2: SGHAT, FQNNGV. The CDR3 DNA is TGTGCCAGCACCCTCTCAGGAGGAACTAATGAAAAACTGTTTTTT. Amino acids: CASTLSGGTNEKLFF.

A note on this clonotype: An end of the junction does not agree with germline; a read error may underlie this. The V call is TRBV6-6, the J call TRBJ2-7; 8 positions match TRBD1. In germline, CDR1 is MNHNY, CDR2 SVGAGI (reference sequence). This CDR3 contains 16 residues. The CDR3 coding sequence is TGTGCTAGCAGTTACCTAGGACAGGGAATTTCCTACGAGCAGTACTTC. Translated, it gives CASSYLGQGISYEQYF.

Remarks on this clonotype: Compared with germline, one end of the junction differs, possibly owing to a read error. The V call is TRBV7-8, the J call TRBJ1-2; 7 bases line up with TRBD1. There are 17 residues in the CDR3. CDR1 is SGHVS and CDR2 is FQNEAQ in the germline V gene. In nucleotides, the CDR3 is TGTGCCAGCAGCTTAGATCAGCTTAAGGGGGCGCAAGGTGGCCACACCTTC. Translating it yields CASSLDQLKGAQGGHTF.

Written as DNA, the CDR3 is TGCAGCGCTGGGACAGGGGGTAGTGAGCAGTTCTTC. Protein product: CSAGTGGSEQFF. The rearrangement links TRBV29-1 to TRBJ2-1, with 11 bases lining up with TRBD1. The CDR3 spans 12 residues. The germline V gene has CDR1 SQVTM and CDR2 ANQGSEA. The V and J ends lost 7 bases and 9 bases, in that order; junction bases with no gene match: 5.

A remark on this clonotype: Germline and junction disagree at one end, which may indicate a read error. CDR3 loop: CASSLAPTGNTVELFF. DNA of the CDR3: TGTGCCAGTAGCTTAGCGCCGACCGGCAACACCGTGGAGCTGTTTTTT. The chain has TRBV11-1 and TRBJ2-2; weak D call: TRBD2 (5 bases). CDR3 length equals 16 residues. The germline CDR1 and CDR2 sequences are SGHAT and FQDESV (reference sequence).

This rearrangement joins TRBV28 to TRBJ1-5, with D perhaps TRBD1 (5 bases). The CDR3 covers 13 residues. Germline CDR1 is MDHEN and CDR2 is SYDVKM. Trimming removed 5 bases from V and 8 bases from J, with 13 bases in between. In DNA, the CDR3 is TGTGCCAGCAGTCGCCAGGGTGAAGAGCCCCAGCATTTT. Protein: CASSRQGEEPQHF.

Regarding this clonotype: At one boundary the junction diverges from the germline segment, which might be a read error. V usage is TRBV28 and J usage is TRBJ1-1, with D unresolved. Germline CDR1 MDHEN, CDR2 SYDVKM. The CDR3 is 16 residues long. In nucleotides, the CDR3 is TGTGCCAGCAGTTTAGTGGAACAGCATTTGAACACTGAAACTTTCTTT. It is translated as CASSLVEQHLNTETFF. Full variable domain (rest looked up from reference TRBV28 and TRBJ1-1): DVKVTQSSRYLVKRTGEKVFLECVQDMDHENMFWYRQDPGLGLRLIYFSYDVKMKEKGDIPEGYSVSREKKERFSLILESASTNQTSMYLCASSLVEQHLNTETFFGQGTRLTVV.

To note about this clonotype: At one boundary the junction diverges from the germline segment, which might be a read error. The rearrangement uses TRBV28 and TRBJ1-1, with TRBD1 identical over 8 bases. Germline V CDR1 and CDR2: MDHEN, SYDVKM. This CDR3 is 14 amino acids long. CDR3 protein: CASSTPQGAIEVFF. CDR3 bases: TGTGCCAGCAGTACTCCCCAGGGGGCAATTGAAGTTTTCTTT.

This clonotype occurred a few times. The J gene is TRBJ2-7, the V gene TRBV10-3; D call uncertain. V was shortened by 6 bases and J by 1 base, with 10 bases between the two germline ends. Germline CDR1 reads ENHRY; CDR2 reads SYGVKD. This CDR3 has 13 residues. CDR3 residues: CAISPRDSYEQYF. Here the CDR3 DNA reads TGTGCCATCAGCCCCAGAGATTCCTACGAGCAGTACTTC.